The rows below give T cell receptor beta chains drawn from one sample of a study of blood T cell repertoires in COVID-19. Clones were sequenced by immunoSEQ multiplex PCR, and TCRdb holds only the in-frame ones, with some missing. The repertoire has approximately 310,000 clones, 87% of them found once; the top ten carry 1%. Sequenced sample: peripheral blood. The receptors originated from a man aged 50-59 years with active or convalescent COVID-19. Each CDR3 is given with its conserved first and last residue. The order of the fields is D gene, V gene, CDR3 length, J gene, clone size, CDR3 DNA, CDR3 protein. D genes are given only for firm matches. Only part of the rows carry a size: once, few, many, or a class if the clone is expanded.

d_call: -
v_call: TRBV6-5
cdr3_length: 15
j_call: TRBJ1-2
clone_size: -
cdr3_nt: TGTGCCAGCAGCCCCACGGGGGGAGAAAACTATGGCTACACCTTC
cdr3_aa: CASSPTGGENYGYTF

d_call: -
v_call: TRBV6-5
cdr3_length: 12
j_call: TRBJ2-4
clone_size: -
cdr3_nt: TGTGCCAGCAGTTACATAGGAGACATTCAGTACTTC
cdr3_aa: CASSYIGDIQYF

d_call: TRBD1
v_call: TRBV5-5
cdr3_length: 15
j_call: TRBJ2-1
clone_size: -
cdr3_nt: TGTGCCAGCAGAATCCCAGGGGGCAAGGACAATGAGCAGTTCTTC
cdr3_aa: CASRIPGGKDNEQFF

d_call: TRBD2
v_call: TRBV2
cdr3_length: 14
j_call: TRBJ2-5
clone_size: -
cdr3_nt: TGTGCCAGCAGACGGACTAGCGGGGAAGAGACCCAGTACTTC
cdr3_aa: CASRRTSGEETQYF

d_call: -
v_call: TRBV7-9
cdr3_length: 15
j_call: TRBJ1-4
clone_size: -
cdr3_nt: TGTGCCAGCAGCTTATTAGGGGATCCTAATGAAAAACTGTTTTTT
cdr3_aa: CASSLLGDPNEKLFF

d_call: TRBD1
v_call: TRBV7-2
cdr3_length: 16
j_call: TRBJ1-1
clone_size: -
cdr3_nt: TGTGCCAGCAGCTTAGAGGGAACAGGGGTGAACACTGAAGCTTTCTTT
cdr3_aa: CASSLEGTGVNTEAFF

d_call: TRBD1
v_call: TRBV6-5
cdr3_length: 14
j_call: TRBJ1-6
clone_size: -
cdr3_nt: TGTGCCAGCAGACGGGACAGGGGTAATTCACCCCTCCACTTT
cdr3_aa: CASRRDRGNSPLHF

d_call: -
v_call: TRBV5-5
cdr3_length: 16
j_call: TRBJ2-1
clone_size: -
cdr3_nt: TGTGCCAGCAGCTTGGCCTACGCGGCCTCCTACAATGAGCAGTTCTTC
cdr3_aa: CASSLAYAASYNEQFF

d_call: -
v_call: TRBV5-1
cdr3_length: 15
j_call: TRBJ1-2
clone_size: -
cdr3_nt: TGCGCCAGCAGCTCCCGAGGGGGTAATGACTATGGCTACACCTTC
cdr3_aa: CASSSRGGNDYGYTF

d_call: -
v_call: TRBV19
cdr3_length: 14
j_call: TRBJ1-1
clone_size: -
cdr3_nt: TGTGCCAGTATCCCGGGGGAAACGAGCACTGAAGCTTTCTTT
cdr3_aa: CASIPGETSTEAFF

d_call: TRBD1
v_call: TRBV7-2
cdr3_length: 13
j_call: TRBJ1-6
clone_size: -
cdr3_nt: TGTGCCAGCAGCCGACAGGGCAATTCACCCCTCCACTTT
cdr3_aa: CASSRQGNSPLHF

d_call: TRBD2
v_call: TRBV5-6
cdr3_length: 15
j_call: TRBJ2-7
clone_size: -
cdr3_nt: TGTGCCAGCAGCTTGGTAGGGGACTACTCCTACGAGCAGTACTTC
cdr3_aa: CASSLVGDYSYEQYF

d_call: -
v_call: TRBV19
cdr3_length: 15
j_call: TRBJ1-6
clone_size: -
cdr3_nt: TGTGCCAGTAGTACCCCCGGGGGTTGGAATTCACCCCTCCACTTT
cdr3_aa: CASSTPGGWNSPLHF

d_call: TRBD2
v_call: TRBV4-3
cdr3_length: 18
j_call: TRBJ2-3
clone_size: -
cdr3_nt: TGCGCCAGCAGCCCCCGGGGTAGCGGGGGGTCGGACACAGATACGCAGTATTTT
cdr3_aa: CASSPRGSGGSDTDTQYF

d_call: -
v_call: TRBV6-5
cdr3_length: 12
j_call: TRBJ1-4
clone_size: few
cdr3_nt: TGTGCCAGCAACCAGGTTAATGAAAAACTGTTTTTT
cdr3_aa: CASNQVNEKLFF

d_call: TRBD2
v_call: TRBV27
cdr3_length: 18
j_call: TRBJ2-1
clone_size: -
cdr3_nt: TGTGCCAGCAGTTTCAGCGAGACTAGCGGGGCCCCCTACAATGAGCAGTTCTTC
cdr3_aa: CASSFSETSGAPYNEQFF

d_call: TRBD1
v_call: TRBV24-1
cdr3_length: 15
j_call: TRBJ1-2
clone_size: once
cdr3_nt: TGTGCCACCAGTGAATCGACAGGGGGCATCTATGGCTACACCTTC
cdr3_aa: CATSESTGGIYGYTF

d_call: TRBD2
v_call: TRBV14
cdr3_length: 18
j_call: TRBJ2-1
clone_size: once
cdr3_nt: TGTGCCAGCAGCCCCCTCCGACTAGCGGGGGGACCTTACAATGAGCAGTTCTTC
cdr3_aa: CASSPLRLAGGPYNEQFF

d_call: TRBD2
v_call: TRBV5-1
cdr3_length: 21
j_call: TRBJ2-1
clone_size: -
cdr3_nt: TGCGCCAGCAGCTTGAGGCCAGTTGGGACTAGCGGGAGGATACCTGGGAATGAGCAGTTCTTC
cdr3_aa: CASSLRPVGTSGRIPGNEQFF

d_call: TRBD1
v_call: TRBV11-3
cdr3_length: 12
j_call: TRBJ1-1
clone_size: -
cdr3_nt: TGTGCCAGCAGTCACACAGGGGGTGAAGCTTTCTTT
cdr3_aa: CASSHTGGEAFF

d_call: -
v_call: TRBV3-1/TRBV3-2
cdr3_length: 12
j_call: TRBJ1-3
clone_size: -
cdr3_nt: TGTGCCAGCAGACAATCGGGAAACACCATATATTTT
cdr3_aa: CASRQSGNTIYF

d_call: -
v_call: TRBV28
cdr3_length: 14
j_call: TRBJ1-6
clone_size: -
cdr3_nt: TGTGCCAGCAACACGGGGTCCCATAATTCACCCCTCCACTTT
cdr3_aa: CASNTGSHNSPLHF

d_call: TRBD1
v_call: TRBV27
cdr3_length: 15
j_call: TRBJ2-7
clone_size: -
cdr3_nt: TGTGCCAGCAGCCGCGCCGGGACAGGGACTTACGAGCAGTACTTC
cdr3_aa: CASSRAGTGTYEQYF

d_call: -
v_call: TRBV6-6
cdr3_length: 14
j_call: TRBJ1-6
clone_size: few
cdr3_nt: TGTGCCAGCAGTTACCCTGAGTATAATTCACCCCTCCACTTT
cdr3_aa: CASSYPEYNSPLHF

d_call: TRBD2
v_call: TRBV5-1
cdr3_length: 19
j_call: TRBJ2-2
clone_size: -
cdr3_nt: TGCGCCAGCAGCTTGATTGGGCTAGCGGGAGGGCCCGCCACCGGGGAGCTGTTTTTT
cdr3_aa: CASSLIGLAGGPATGELFF

d_call: -
v_call: TRBV3-1/TRBV3-2
cdr3_length: 13
j_call: TRBJ1-2
clone_size: -
cdr3_nt: TGTGCCAGCAGCCAAGTCGCGACTGCTGGCTACACCTTC
cdr3_aa: CASSQVATAGYTF

d_call: TRBD1
v_call: TRBV6-2/TRBV6-3
cdr3_length: 15
j_call: TRBJ2-2
clone_size: -
cdr3_nt: TGTGCCAGCAGTCCCTTGAGGCAGGGGGCCGGGGAGCTGTTTTTT
cdr3_aa: CASSPLRQGAGELFF

d_call: TRBD1
v_call: TRBV7-3
cdr3_length: 15
j_call: TRBJ2-7
clone_size: -
cdr3_nt: TGTGCCAGCAGCCCATCCGGGACAGGGTCCTACGAGCAGTACTTC
cdr3_aa: CASSPSGTGSYEQYF

d_call: -
v_call: TRBV2
cdr3_length: 13
j_call: TRBJ1-6
clone_size: -
cdr3_nt: TGTGCCAGCAGGGTTGACAGTGAATCACCCCTCCACTTT
cdr3_aa: CASRVDSESPLHF

d_call: TRBD1
v_call: TRBV14
cdr3_length: 15
j_call: TRBJ1-6
clone_size: -
cdr3_nt: TGTGCCAGCAGCCGGACCGGGACAGGGGTGGGTCCCCTCCACTTT
cdr3_aa: CASSRTGTGVGPLHF

d_call: TRBD1
v_call: TRBV6-1
cdr3_length: 14
j_call: TRBJ2-7
clone_size: -
cdr3_nt: TGTGCCAGCAGTGAAGCGGGGACAGCCTACGAGCAGTACTTC
cdr3_aa: CASSEAGTAYEQYF

d_call: TRBD2
v_call: TRBV5-5
cdr3_length: 15
j_call: TRBJ2-1
clone_size: -
cdr3_nt: TGTGCCAGCAGCTCTGAGCGGGGGGGCTACAATGAGCAGTTCTTC
cdr3_aa: CASSSERGGYNEQFF

d_call: TRBD1
v_call: TRBV7-3
cdr3_length: 15
j_call: TRBJ1-6
clone_size: few
cdr3_nt: TGTGCCAGCAGCTTACTGGGACAGGGCAATTCACCCCTCCACTTT
cdr3_aa: CASSLLGQGNSPLHF

d_call: -
v_call: TRBV6-5
cdr3_length: 14
j_call: TRBJ2-5
clone_size: -
cdr3_nt: TGTGCCAGCAGTTACCCTGGCACCACAGAGACCCAGTACTTC
cdr3_aa: CASSYPGTTETQYF

d_call: TRBD1
v_call: TRBV19
cdr3_length: 14
j_call: TRBJ1-1
clone_size: -
cdr3_nt: TGTGCCAGTAGTCAGACAGGGGGGAACACTGAAGCTTTCTTT
cdr3_aa: CASSQTGGNTEAFF

d_call: -
v_call: TRBV4-3
cdr3_length: 13
j_call: TRBJ1-5
clone_size: few
cdr3_nt: TGCGCCAGCAGCCAAGACAGGAATCAGCCCCAGCATTTT
cdr3_aa: CASSQDRNQPQHF

d_call: -
v_call: TRBV9
cdr3_length: 15
j_call: TRBJ1-6
clone_size: -
cdr3_nt: TGTGCCAGCAGCGTAGATGGGGCAGGGCGAAAACCCCTCCACTTT
cdr3_aa: CASSVDGAGRKPLHF

d_call: TRBD2
v_call: TRBV19
cdr3_length: 14
j_call: TRBJ2-3
clone_size: -
cdr3_nt: TGTGCCAGTAGTAAGCGGGACTCCCCAGATACGCAGTATTTT
cdr3_aa: CASSKRDSPDTQYF

d_call: -
v_call: TRBV2
cdr3_length: 13
j_call: TRBJ1-6
clone_size: -
cdr3_nt: TGTGCCAGCAGTACGCGCCTTGATTCACCCCTCCACTTT
cdr3_aa: CASSTRLDSPLHF

d_call: TRBD2
v_call: TRBV29-1
cdr3_length: 14
j_call: TRBJ2-3
clone_size: -
cdr3_nt: TGCAGCGTTGAAGGCGGGAGGGGCACAGATACGCAGTATTTT
cdr3_aa: CSVEGGRGTDTQYF

d_call: TRBD1
v_call: TRBV2
cdr3_length: 14
j_call: TRBJ1-6
clone_size: -
cdr3_nt: TGTGCCAGCAGGGGAGACAGGGTTAATTCACCCCTCCACTTT
cdr3_aa: CASRGDRVNSPLHF

d_call: TRBD2
v_call: TRBV27
cdr3_length: 16
j_call: TRBJ2-1
clone_size: few
cdr3_nt: TGTGCCAGCAGATATGAAGCGGGGGGGCTCAACAATGAGCAGTTCTTC
cdr3_aa: CASRYEAGGLNNEQFF

d_call: TRBD1
v_call: TRBV2
cdr3_length: 10
j_call: TRBJ1-2
clone_size: -
cdr3_nt: TGTGCCGGGCAGGGGGCCGGCTACACCTTC
cdr3_aa: CAGQGAGYTF

d_call: TRBD1
v_call: TRBV28
cdr3_length: 16
j_call: TRBJ1-3
clone_size: -
cdr3_nt: TGTGCCAGCAGTTTATGGGCAGGGGGGAACGGAAACACCATATATTTT
cdr3_aa: CASSLWAGGNGNTIYF

d_call: -
v_call: TRBV6-6
cdr3_length: 14
j_call: TRBJ2-5
clone_size: -
cdr3_nt: TGTGCCAGCAGTTACGGGCAGGGCCAAGAGACCCAGTACTTC
cdr3_aa: CASSYGQGQETQYF

d_call: -
v_call: TRBV29-1
cdr3_length: 13
j_call: TRBJ1-1
clone_size: -
cdr3_nt: TGCAGCGTTGAGGGGCAGATGAACACTGAAGCTTTCTTT
cdr3_aa: CSVEGQMNTEAFF

d_call: -
v_call: TRBV20-1
cdr3_length: 11
j_call: TRBJ2-3
clone_size: -
cdr3_nt: TGCAGTGCCCTCCGACTAGATACGCAGTATTTT
cdr3_aa: CSALRLDTQYF

d_call: -
v_call: TRBV27
cdr3_length: 14
j_call: TRBJ1-4
clone_size: -
cdr3_nt: TGTGCCAGCAGCGGGGGGGCAACTAATGAAAAACTGTTTTTT
cdr3_aa: CASSGGATNEKLFF

d_call: -
v_call: TRBV7-3
cdr3_length: 15
j_call: TRBJ1-3
clone_size: -
cdr3_nt: TGTGCCAGCAGCTTAACAGGGGGATCAGGAAACACCATATATTTT
cdr3_aa: CASSLTGGSGNTIYF

d_call: -
v_call: TRBV11-1
cdr3_length: 15
j_call: TRBJ1-1
clone_size: -
cdr3_nt: TGTGCCAGCAAGTATTCTCAGGGCCTGAACACTGAAGCTTTCTTT
cdr3_aa: CASKYSQGLNTEAFF

d_call: -
v_call: TRBV4-3
cdr3_length: 18
j_call: TRBJ2-1
clone_size: -
cdr3_nt: TGCGCCAGCAGCCCTACAGACCCCAGGGGACGGTCCTACAATGAGCAGTTCTTC
cdr3_aa: CASSPTDPRGRSYNEQFF

d_call: -
v_call: TRBV28
cdr3_length: 13
j_call: TRBJ1-2
clone_size: -
cdr3_nt: TGTGCCAGCAGTGCGGACACTAACTATGGCTACACCTTC
cdr3_aa: CASSADTNYGYTF